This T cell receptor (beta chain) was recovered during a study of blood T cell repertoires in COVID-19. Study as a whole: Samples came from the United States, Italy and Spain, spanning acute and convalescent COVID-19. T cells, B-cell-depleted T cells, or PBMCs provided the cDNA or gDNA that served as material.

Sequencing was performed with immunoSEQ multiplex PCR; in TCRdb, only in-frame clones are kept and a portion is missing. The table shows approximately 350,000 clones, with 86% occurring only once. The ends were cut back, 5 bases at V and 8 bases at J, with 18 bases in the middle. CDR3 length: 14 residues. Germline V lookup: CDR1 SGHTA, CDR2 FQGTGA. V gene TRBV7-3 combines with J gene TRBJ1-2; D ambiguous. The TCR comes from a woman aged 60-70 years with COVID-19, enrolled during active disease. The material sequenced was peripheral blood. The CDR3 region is CASSPNGGSGGYTF. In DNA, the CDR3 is TGTGCCAGCAGCCCGAACGGCGGGTCGGGAGGCTACACCTTC.